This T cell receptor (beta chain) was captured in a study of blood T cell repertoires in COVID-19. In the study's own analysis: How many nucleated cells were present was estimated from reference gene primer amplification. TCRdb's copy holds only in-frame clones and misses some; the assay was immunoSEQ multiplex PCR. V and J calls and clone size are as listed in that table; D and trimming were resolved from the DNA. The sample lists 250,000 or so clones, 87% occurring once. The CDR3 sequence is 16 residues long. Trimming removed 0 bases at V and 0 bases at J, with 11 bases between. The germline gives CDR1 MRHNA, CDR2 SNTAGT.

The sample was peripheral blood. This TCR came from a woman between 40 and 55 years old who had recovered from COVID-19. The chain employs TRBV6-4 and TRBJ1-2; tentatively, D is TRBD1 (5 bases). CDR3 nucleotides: TGTGCCAGCAGTGACTCAGGGGCGCCAGCTAACTATGGCTACACCTTC. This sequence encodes CASSDSGAPANYGYTF.